The entry that follows covers one T cell receptor (beta chain) sequence. Its antigen is undetermined. The data were taken from a study of human CD8 memory T cell subsets. Overall study findings and caveats: Among the subsets, Chao1 estimates suggested that stem-like memory T cells were more diverse than precursor exhausted T cells. The overlap between stem-like memory and precursor exhausted T cell repertoires was minimal.

A UMI-labeled 5' RACE approach was the method that produced the TCR beta libraries. Original handling: Each of the TCR beta libraries had somewhere between roughly 2,700 and 20,000 functional CDR3 beta clonotypes in it. TCRdb reprocessed the 5' RACE reads and reports one entry per CDR3 protein, with no DNA. None of the V and J calls come from the authors' own analysis; TCRdb made them. This sample's table has roughly 10,000 distinct CDR3 sequences. It was negative magnetic separation that enriched the total CD8+ T cells. The CDR3 contains 19 residues. The source material was CD8+ T cells from PBMCs. The V call is TRBV12-3 or TRBV12-4, the J call TRBJ2-2; TCRdb designates TRBD1, a call that cannot be tested without DNA. The sequence derives from a human donor in good health. This CDR3 reads CASSVERAGHPFGTGELFF.